The entry below describes one TCR beta chain. Its antigen is still unknown. One base away lies a much larger clone, so this may be a sequencing read error. These data come from a study of T cells in Graves' hyperthyroidism and ophthalmopathy. This CDR3 is built from 16 residues. Trimming shortened V by 5 bases and J by 6 bases, and 19 bases separated the two germline ends. Per the germline V gene, CDR1 is SEHNR and CDR2 is FQNEAQ (reference sequence). TCR beta CDR3 region amplification was performed from RNA transcripts. HTBI primers were used for first-round RT-PCR of the TCR CDR3. TCRdb re-called the multiplex PCR reads through MiXCR, storing one row per CDR3 protein. The table records hundreds of thousands of distinct CDR3 sequences, over 10% of them present only once. Study-level results: Most clonotypes expanded in thyroid above 0.001 were likewise present in blood.

The chain combines TRBV7-9 with TRBJ2-2; the D gene is possibly TRBD2 (7 bases). Sequenced: blood. The receptor was derived from a woman under 30 with Graves' hyperthyroidism. The CDR3 region has the DNA TGTGCCAGCAGCCCGGCGAACGGGGGGCGCGCCGGGGAGCTGTTTTTT. Amino acids: CASSPANGGRAGELFF.